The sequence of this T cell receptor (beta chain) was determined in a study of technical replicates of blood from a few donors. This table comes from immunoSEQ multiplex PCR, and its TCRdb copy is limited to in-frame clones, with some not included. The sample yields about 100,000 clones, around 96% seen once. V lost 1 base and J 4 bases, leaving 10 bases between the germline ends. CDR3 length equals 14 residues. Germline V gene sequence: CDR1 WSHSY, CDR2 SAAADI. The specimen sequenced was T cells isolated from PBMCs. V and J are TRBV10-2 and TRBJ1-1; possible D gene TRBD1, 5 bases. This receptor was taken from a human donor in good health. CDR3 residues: CASSELGVRTEAFF. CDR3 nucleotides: TGCGCCAGCAGTGAGTTAGGGGTTCGCACTGAAGCTTTCTTT.